The clone carrying this TCR beta chain was seen more than once but under ten times. Both 60 Vbeta primers and 13 Jbeta primers went into the PCR. This table comes from immunoSEQ multiplex PCR, and its TCRdb copy is limited to in-frame clones, with some not included. In the table there are over 85,000 clones, nearly 65% of which are singletons. This specimen comes from a study of cytomegalovirus exposure and HLA in healthy donors. The V and J ends lost 3 bases and 2 bases, in that order; junction bases with no gene match: 8. This CDR3 comprises 16 residues. The germline V gene has CDR1 PRHDT and CDR2 FYEKMQ (reference sequence).

Sequenced: PBMCs. The origin of this receptor is a human donor in good health. The V call is TRBV13, the J call TRBJ2-5; 8 nucleotides align to TRBD2. CDR3 amino acids: CASSFRLSGDQETQYF. CDR3 bases: TGTGCCAGCAGCTTTCGGCTTAGCGGGGATCAAGAGACCCAGTACTTC.